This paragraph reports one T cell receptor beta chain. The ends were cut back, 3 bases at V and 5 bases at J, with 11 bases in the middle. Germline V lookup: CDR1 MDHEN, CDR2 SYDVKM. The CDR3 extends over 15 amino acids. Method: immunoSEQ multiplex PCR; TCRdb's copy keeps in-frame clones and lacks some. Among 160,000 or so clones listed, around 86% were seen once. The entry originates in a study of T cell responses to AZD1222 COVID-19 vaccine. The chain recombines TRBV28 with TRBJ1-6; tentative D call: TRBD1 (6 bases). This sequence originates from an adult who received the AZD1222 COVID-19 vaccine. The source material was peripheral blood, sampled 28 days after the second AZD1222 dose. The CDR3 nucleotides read TGTGCCAGCAGTTTGACGAGGGGGAATAATTCACCCCTCCACTTT. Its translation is CASSLTRGNNSPLHF.